Listed below are T cell receptor beta chains from one sample, sequenced in a study of T cell changes during pregnancy in multiple sclerosis. This table comes from immunoSEQ multiplex PCR, and its TCRdb copy is limited to in-frame clones, with some not included. Here the sample spans about 51,000 clones, around 93% being singletons. This specimen consisted of peripheral blood, obtained in the second trimester of pregnancy. Receptors were obtained from a female donor with multiple sclerosis, enrolled in a pregnancy study. The CDR3 runs from the conserved cysteine through the conserved F or W. D genes are given only for firm matches. Clone size is not always given. Where it is, it says once, few, many or a class for expanded clones.

j_call v_call d_call clone_size cdr3_nt cdr3_aa
TRBJ1-2 TRBV18 TRBD1 NA TGTGCCAGCTCACCGGAACTAAGGGGGCGCGACGGCTACACCTTC CASSPELRGRDGYTF
TRBJ2-6 TRBV19 NA NA TGTGCCAGTAGTATTGTGGCAGGTCTGGCGGGGGCCAACGTCCTGACTTTC CASSIVAGLAGANVLTF
TRBJ2-1 TRBV7-2 TRBD2 NA TGTGCCAGCAGCTTATTGGTTAGCGGGTACAATGAGCAGTTCTTC CASSLLVSGYNEQFF
TRBJ1-2 TRBV19 NA NA TGTGCCAGTAGTATTTCGGCAGGCTATGGCTACACCTTC CASSISAGYGYTF
TRBJ2-4 TRBV28 NA NA TGTGCGTGGCACATTCAGTACTTC CAWHIQYF
TRBJ2-1 TRBV4-2 TRBD2 once TGTGCCAGCAGCCAAGGGCTAGCGGGAGGGAATGAGCAGTTCTTC CASSQGLAGGNEQFF
TRBJ1-2 TRBV28 NA NA TGTGCCAGCAGTTTATCTTTAGGGGTGCGGAGGGGTTCTAACTATGGCTACACCTTC CASSLSLGVRRGSNYGYTF
TRBJ2-5 TRBV13 NA NA TGTGCCAGCAGCTCGCCCTCGGCGGGGCTCCAAGAGACCCAGTACTTC CASSSPSAGLQETQYF
TRBJ2-1 TRBV21-1 NA NA TGTGCCAGCAGCTCGGTGGGTGCGGGAGGGCGAGAGCAGTTCTTC CASSSVGAGGREQFF
TRBJ2-2 TRBV28 TRBD2 NA TGTGCCAGCAGGAGGCGACGCCTAGCGGGAGGAGGGGACACCGGGGAGCTGTTTTTT CASRRRRLAGGGDTGELFF
TRBJ2-7 TRBV9 NA NA TGTGCCAGCAGCGCGTCACTAGGACCCCACGAGCAGTACTTC CASSASLGPHEQYF
TRBJ2-1 TRBV4-1 TRBD1 few TGCGCCAGCAGGAAGGAAGACCTGATAGGGGGCCACTACAATGAGCAGTTCTTC CASRKEDLIGGHYNEQFF
TRBJ1-5 TRBV28 NA NA TGTGCCAGCAGTCGGGGCGGGGGGAGCAATCAGCCCCAGCATTTT CASSRGGGSNQPQHF
TRBJ2-3 TRBV27 TRBD2 once TGTGCCAGCACACTTCTAACTAGCGGGAGGGCAGATACGCAGTATTTT CASTLLTSGRADTQYF
TRBJ2-1 TRBV9 TRBD1 NA TGTGCCAGCGGTAGGACAGGGTTTTCCTACAATGAGCAGTTCTTC CASGRTGFSYNEQFF
TRBJ2-1 TRBV6-5 NA NA TGTGCCAGCAGTTACAAAGCGGCAGGTTACAATGAGCAGTTCTTC CASSYKAAGYNEQFF
TRBJ2-2 TRBV27 NA NA TGTGCCAGCAGTTTAAGGGGAAGGGGAAGGGCCGGGGAGCTGTTTTTT CASSLRGRGRAGELFF
TRBJ2-3 TRBV15 NA NA TGTGCCACCAGCACTGCTGCGTTTAACACAGATACGCAGTATTTT CATSTAAFNTDTQYF
TRBJ2-3 TRBV7-9 NA NA TGTGCCAGCAGCTTAGCTAGCGGCCTCCCCACAGATACGCAGTATTTT CASSLASGLPTDTQYF
TRBJ1-1 TRBV7-9 NA NA TGTGCCAGCAGCCCAGGGGTCCCTGAAGCTTTCTTT CASSPGVPEAFF
TRBJ2-1 TRBV11-3 TRBD2 NA TGTGCCAGCAGCTCCCGACTAGCGGGAGGGCCTTCGACCTCCTACAATGAGCAGTTCTTC CASSSRLAGGPSTSYNEQFF
TRBJ1-2 TRBV18 TRBD1 NA TGTGCCAGCTCTTTTGACAGGGGTCAAGGCTACACCTTC CASSFDRGQGYTF
TRBJ1-4 TRBV27 TRBD1 once TGTGCCAGCAGTTGGGACAGGGATGAAAAACTGTTTTTT CASSWDRDEKLFF
TRBJ2-3 TRBV6-5 TRBD2 NA TGTGCCAGCAGTTACGAGGCTAGCGGTCCACGGGCTACGCAGTATTTT CASSYEASGPRATQYF
TRBJ2-5 TRBV6-1 NA NA TGTGCCAGCAGTAAAGAAACAGGGTTGGAGACCCAGTACTTC CASSKETGLETQYF
TRBJ1-2 TRBV5-1 TRBD1 NA TGCGCCAGCAGCTTGGACAGGGGATCCTATGGCTACACCTTC CASSLDRGSYGYTF
TRBJ2-3 TRBV12-5 TRBD1 NA TGTGCTAGTGGTTTGGTACAGGGGTTAGAGACAGATACGCAGTATTTT CASGLVQGLETDTQYF
TRBJ2-5 TRBV18 NA NA TGTGCCAGCTCACTTCCGACAGGTGCTCAAGAGACCCAGTACTTC CASSLPTGAQETQYF
TRBJ2-7 TRBV5-4 TRBD2 NA TGTGCCAGCAGCTTAGGGACTAGCGGGAGATTCTACGAGCAGTACTTC CASSLGTSGRFYEQYF
TRBJ2-1 TRBV29-1 TRBD1 few TGCAGCGTTGAAGGGACAGGACCTCAGTTCTTC CSVEGTGPQFF
TRBJ2-1 TRBV19 NA NA TGTGCCAGTAAGTTCGCCGGCGGGCGATACAATGAGCAGTTCTTC CASKFAGGRYNEQFF
TRBJ1-2 TRBV7-9 NA NA TGTGCCAGCAGCTTAGTCGAGGCCTATGGCTACACCTTC CASSLVEAYGYTF
TRBJ1-4 TRBV6-1 TRBD1 NA TGTGCCAGCAGTGGTACAGGGGGCATCGAAAAACTGTTTTTT CASSGTGGIEKLFF
TRBJ2-1 TRBV11-2 TRBD2 NA TGTGCCAGCAGCTTAGGAGCCAGCGGGAGAGTCAATGAGCAGTTCTTC CASSLGASGRVNEQFF
TRBJ1-2 TRBV28 NA NA TGTGCCAGCAGTTGGGGGGTTGGGTACACCTTC CASSWGVGYTF
TRBJ2-1 TRBV7-3 TRBD2 few TGTGCCAGCAGTAAGACTAGCGGGAAGCCTGAGCAGTTCTTC CASSKTSGKPEQFF
TRBJ2-5 TRBV5-1 TRBD1 NA TGCGCCAGCAGCTCCGGGACAGGGCGGGAGACCCAGTACTTC CASSSGTGRETQYF
TRBJ1-1 TRBV2 NA NA TGTGCCAGCAGGACAGGACACGCCGGGAACACTGAAGCTTTCTTT CASRTGHAGNTEAFF
TRBJ1-2 TRBV10-3 TRBD1 NA TGTGCCTCCTCCTCACCGGGACAGTTTCACTATGGCTACACCTTC CASSSPGQFHYGYTF
TRBJ2-1 TRBV28 TRBD2 NA TGTGCCAGCAGTCGTCTGACTAGCGGGAGGGCCAATGAGCAGTTCTTC CASSRLTSGRANEQFF
TRBJ1-1 TRBV10-3 NA NA TGTGCCATCAGTGAGAGTCGAGGAGGGGCCGAAGCTTTCTTT CAISESRGGAEAFF
TRBJ1-2 TRBV5-4 NA NA TGTGCCAGCAGCTCCCCGACAGGCGTGGGCTATGGCTACACCTTC CASSSPTGVGYGYTF
TRBJ2-1 TRBV2 NA NA TGTGCCAGCAGTGAACGGGAGCCCTCCTACAATGAGCAGTTCTTC CASSEREPSYNEQFF
TRBJ1-2 TRBV25-1 NA NA TGTGCCAGTCAAGGACAGTCTAGGGGCTACACCTTC CASQGQSRGYTF
TRBJ2-7 TRBV27 TRBD1 once TGTGCCAGCAGTTTATCGAGGGGGACAGGGGGCGAGCAGTACTTC CASSLSRGTGGEQYF
TRBJ2-7 TRBV30 TRBD1 NA TGTGCCTGGAGAGGACAGGGGTGGGACGAGCAGTACTTC CAWRGQGWDEQYF
TRBJ2-1 TRBV7-3 NA NA TGTGCCAGCACCCCAGCGGCTAGGGGGATGAATGAGCAGTTCTTC CASTPAARGMNEQFF
TRBJ2-1 TRBV19 NA once TGTGCCAGTAGTCCAGATAACTACAATGAGCAGTTCTTC CASSPDNYNEQFF
TRBJ2-5 TRBV29-1 NA NA TGCAGCACGCGAGGCGATGTGGAGAGGCCCCGAGGTGGAGAGACCCAGTACTTC CSTRGDVERPRGGETQYF
TRBJ2-1 TRBV4-3 TRBD2 NA TGCGCCAGCAGCCGCTTGGCGGGAGATGAGCAGTTCTTC CASSRLAGDEQFF
TRBJ1-5 TRBV28 NA once TGTGCCAGCACCTTAGACAGGACCACATATCAGCCCCAGCATTTT CASTLDRTTYQPQHF
TRBJ1-2 TRBV5-4 TRBD1 NA TGTGCCAGCAGCTTGGCCTGGGGACAGGGGGCTTTGGGCTACACCTTC CASSLAWGQGALGYTF
TRBJ1-3 TRBV6-1 NA NA TGTGCCAGCAGCGACCCGCGGAACACCATATATTTT CASSDPRNTIYF
TRBJ1-5 TRBV28 NA NA TGTGCCAGCAGTCCCTCCGGCAGGGCACATCAGCCCCAGCATTTT CASSPSGRAHQPQHF